The 27 T cell receptor beta chains in this list originate from one sample, sequenced in a study of CD8+CD57+ T cells in acquired aplastic anemia. Genomic DNA served as template for TCR beta VDJ and CDR3 profiling. TCRdb analysed the reads with MiXCR anew, one entry per CDR3 protein. The sample includes some 190,000 distinct CDR3 sequences, 45% to 50% of them seen just once. The sample was sorted CD4+, CD8+, or CD8+CD57+ T cells (not recorded which) from PBMCs. These receptors all come from a human donor in good health.

The chain employs TRBV6-4 and TRBJ2-2; 7 nucleotides line up with TRBD1. The germline V gene encodes CDR1 MRHNA and CDR2 SNTAGT. After removal of 6 bases from V and 2 bases from J, the junction contained 12 bases not matched to a gene. The CDR3 has 17 amino acids. The CDR3 sequence is CASRHSLRQGNTGELFF. The CDR3 DNA reads TGTGCCAGCAGACACTCCTTGAGACAGGGCAACACCGGGGAGCTGTTTTTT.

On this clonotype: This may stem from a read error, because a much larger clone lies one nucleotide away. J is TRBJ2-5 and V is TRBV25-1, with a tentative D call TRBD1 (5 bases). The V end lost 6 bases, the J end lost 5 bases, and 16 bases lay between the germline ends. Germline CDR1 is MGHDK and CDR2 is SYGVNS. The CDR3 length is 14 residues. The CDR3 region is CASSLLTPGETQYF. CDR3 nucleotides: TGTGCCAGCAGCTTATTAACTCCAGGGGAGACCCAGTACTTC. Together with reference TRBV25-1 and TRBJ2-5, the CDR3 gives the full variable domain: EADIYQTPRYLVIGTGKKITLECSQTMGHDKMYWYQQDPGMELHLIHYSYGVNSTEKGDLSSESTVSRIRTEHFPLTLESARPSHTSQYLCASSLLTPGETQYFGPGTRLLVL.

The sample holds a few counts of this clonotype. The gene calls are TRBV7-8 and TRBJ2-7; no clear D. Trimming removed 6 bases from V and 6 bases from J, with 9 bases in between. This CDR3 spans 11 amino acids. The germline V gene encodes CDR1 SGHVS and CDR2 FQNEAQ. The CDR3 reads CASSFSTEQYF. CDR3 DNA sequence: TGTGCCAGCAGTTTCTCAACCGAGCAGTACTTC.

DNA of the CDR3: TGTGCCAGCAGTGAGACAGTTACCTATGGCTACACCTTC. Encoded protein: CASSETVTYGYTF. The J gene is TRBJ1-2, the V gene TRBV2; possibly TRBD1 for D (5 bases). Trimming shortened V by 3 bases and J by 4 bases, and 9 bases separated the two germline ends. This CDR3 region has 13 residues. The germline V gene has CDR1 SNHLY and CDR2 FYNNEI.

The chain recombines TRBV25-1 with TRBJ2-3; 10 bases are shared with TRBD2. Per germline, CDR1 MGHDK and CDR2 SYGVNS. This CDR3 comprises 15 residues. Trimming cost V 6 bases and J 3 bases; bases outside gene matches: 6. The CDR3 loop is CASSPSGSRTDTQYF. DNA of the CDR3: TGTGCCAGCAGCCCTAGCGGGAGTCGGACAGATACGCAGTATTTT.

In this sample, this clonotype turned up once. The rearrangement uses TRBV10-3 and TRBJ2-7, with TRBD2 matching over 10 bases. Germline CDR1 ENHRY, CDR2 SYGVKD. The CDR3 is made up of 13 amino acids. The V segment lost 6 bases and the J segment 5 bases; nucleotides outside the gene matches: 4. The CDR3 spells CAIRASGRDEQYF. The CDR3 DNA reads TGTGCCATCAGGGCTAGCGGGAGAGACGAGCAGTACTTC.

The V gene is TRBV20-1, the J gene TRBJ1-2; TRBD1 aligns across 9 bases. The CDR3 covers 14 residues. The germline gives CDR1 DFQATT, CDR2 SNEGSKA (reference sequence). Germline trimming cut 7 bases from V and 8 bases from J; bases unmatched to any gene: 14. Written as DNA, the CDR3 is TGCAGTGTCCCCCTCAACAGGGGGCGCGGGGGCTACACCTTC. Translating it yields CSVPLNRGRGGYTF.

CDR3 DNA sequence: TGTGCCACGGGGGGAGCGAACACTGAAGCTTTCTTT. As protein: CATGGANTEAFF. The chain combines TRBV24-1 with TRBJ1-1, with D maybe TRBD1 (5 bases). Between the trimmed V and J ends, which lost 10 bases and 1 base, there was a span of 9 bases. Germline lookup yields CDR1 KGHDR and CDR2 SFDVKD. CDR3 length equals 12 residues.

In this sample, this clonotype turned up many times. This rearrangement joins TRBV4-1 to TRBJ2-7; weak D call: TRBD1 (6 bases). The CDR3 covers 16 residues. The V gene's germline CDR1 is MGHRA and CDR2 YSYEKL. V lost 4 bases and J lost 1, with 17 bases in between. CDR3 residues: CASSPTTGHGSYEQYF. The CDR3 region has the DNA TGCGCCAGCAGCCCTACAACGGGACACGGGTCCTACGAGCAGTACTTC.

The gene calls are TRBV6-5 and TRBJ2-7; 9 nucleotides match TRBD2. The V gene's germline CDR1 is MNHEY and CDR2 SVGAGI. The junction had 9 bases not matched to a gene; V was cut back by 7 bases and J by 2 bases. The CDR3 consists of 15 residues. The CDR3 protein is CASNSPAGGTYEQYF. The CDR3 DNA reads TGTGCCAGCAATTCCCCTGCGGGAGGGACCTACGAGCAGTACTTC.

The rearrangement joins TRBV7-2 to TRBJ1-6; D unclear. CDR3 size: 14 residues. Per germline, CDR1 SGHTA and CDR2 FQGNSA. The V end lost 2 bases, the J end lost 9 bases, and 11 bases lay between the germline ends. CDR3 sequence (DNA): TGTGCCAGCAGCTTAATGTACGTCGGTTCACCCCTCCACTTT. Protein: CASSLMYVGSPLHF.

The rearrangement joins TRBV12-3 or TRBV12-4 to TRBJ2-1; 11 nucleotides match TRBD2. Trimming cost V 5 bases and J 9 bases; bases outside gene matches: 15. CDR3 size: 17 residues. The chain's CDR3 is CASSDNSGRALGGEQFF. The DNA of the CDR3 is TGTGCCAGCAGTGATAATAGCGGGAGGGCCCTAGGGGGTGAGCAGTTCTTC.

This clonotype was counted at least ten times. V is TRBV11-2 and J is TRBJ2-3; a possible D gene is TRBD2 (6 bases). CDR1 and CDR2 (germline): SGHAT, FQNNGV. The CDR3 is 17 amino acids. The V end was cut by 2 bases, the J end by 2 bases, with 17 bases between. The CDR3 bases are TGTGCCAGCAGCTTACTGGGGCGGGGAGGTTCCACAGATACGCAGTATTTT. Its translation: CASSLLGRGGSTDTQYF.

There are a few counts of this clonotype. The chain couples TRBV28 to TRBJ2-6, with 7 bases fitting TRBD1. Unmatched junction bases numbered 3, after V lost 6 bases and J lost 1 base. The CDR3 covers 15 residues. Per germline, CDR1 MDHEN and CDR2 SYDVKM. In nucleotides, the CDR3 is TGTGCCAGCAGAAAGACAGGGTCTGGGGCCAACGTCCTGACTTTC. Encoded protein: CASRKTGSGANVLTF.

In its sample, this clonotype was seen a few times. The rearrangement links TRBV25-1 to TRBJ2-1; D possibly matches TRBD1 or TRBD2 (5 bases each). V dropped 4 bases and J dropped 0 bases, with 19 bases sitting between them. Germline V lookup: CDR1 MGHDK, CDR2 SYGVNS. This CDR3 is 18 amino acids long. In DNA form, the CDR3 reads TGTGCCAGCAGTGCTTCCCCACGAGGGGCAAGCTCCTACAATGAGCAGTTCTTC. Residues: CASSASPRGASSYNEQFF.

This rearrangement joins TRBV6-1 to TRBJ1-6; 10 bases line up with TRBD1. The germline V gene encodes CDR1 MNHNS and CDR2 SASEGT. J was trimmed by 11 bases and V by 6 bases; bases with no gene match: 10. This CDR3 region has 15 residues. The CDR3 sequence is CASSRTDRGPPPLHF. CDR3 in DNA: TGTGCCAGCAGCCGTACCGACAGGGGGCCTCCACCCCTCCACTTT.

The chain is built from TRBV5-1 and TRBJ2-7; D might be TRBD1 (6 bases). The V end lost 3 bases, the J end lost 0 bases, and 16 bases lay between the germline ends. Germline-derived CDR1 and CDR2 are SGHRS and YFSETQ. This CDR3 is 16 amino acids long. The CDR3 reads CASSSAPLQGSYEQYF. CDR3 nucleotides: TGCGCCAGCAGCTCGGCACCCTTACAGGGCTCCTACGAGCAGTACTTC.

The genes are TRBV24-1 and TRBJ2-1; 9 bases match TRBD2. This CDR3 has 14 residues. Looked up from germline, CDR1 is KGHDR and CDR2 is SFDVKD. Germline trimming cut 1 base from V and 7 bases from J; bases unmatched to any gene: 1. This CDR3 reads CATSDFLAGNEQFF. CDR3 coding DNA: TGTGCCACCAGTGATTTCCTAGCGGGGAATGAGCAGTTCTTC.

This clonotype was found a few times. J is TRBJ2-2 and V is TRBV15, with a weak D call TRBD2 (5 bases). V was trimmed by 1 base and J by 7 bases, leaving 7 bases between them. Looked up from germline, CDR1 is LNHNV and CDR2 is YYDKDF (reference sequence). This CDR3 region has 13 residues. DNA of the CDR3: TGTGCCACCAGCAGAGTTCGGGACGGGGAGCTGTTTTTT. Its translation is CATSRVRDGELFF.

This clonotype was seen repeatedly, ten times or more. The chain employs TRBV11-3 and TRBJ2-5, with TRBD2 matching 7 bases. V dropped 5 bases and J dropped 4; count of bases not matched to a gene: 4. The CDR3 length is 13 residues. Germline V lookup: CDR1 SGHNT, CDR2 YENEEA. This chain's CDR3 is CASSLIAGETQYF. The CDR3 coding sequence is TGTGCCAGCAGCCTGATAGCGGGAGAGACCCAGTACTTC. Together with reference TRBV11-3 and TRBJ2-5, the CDR3 gives the full variable domain: EAGVVQSPRYKIIEKKQPVAFWCNPISGHNTLYWYLQNLGQGPELLIRYENEEAVDDSQLPKDRFSAERLKGVDSTLKIQPAELGDSAVYLCASSLIAGETQYFGPGTRLLVL.

This clonotype was detected ten times or more. This chain joins TRBV6-6 and TRBJ1-5; a possible D gene is TRBD1 (5 bases). V lost 2 bases and J lost 5, with 13 bases in between. The CDR3 covers 15 residues. Germline CDR1 is MNHNY and CDR2 is SVGAGI (reference sequence). This CDR3 reads CASSYGTGHDQPQHF. The CDR3 nucleotides read TGTGCCAGCAGTTACGGCACAGGACATGATCAGCCCCAGCATTTT.

The CDR3 spells CAISAGGNEQFF. CDR3 bases: TGTGCCATCAGTGCGGGAGGGAATGAGCAGTTCTTC. The chain combines TRBV10-3 with TRBJ2-1, with TRBD2 identical over 8 bases. The germline V gene encodes CDR1 ENHRY and CDR2 SYGVKD. The CDR3 is 12 amino acids. V gave up 4 bases and J gave up 7 bases; unmatched junction bases: 0.

The chain employs TRBV24-1 and TRBJ2-1, with D tentatively TRBD1 or TRBD2 (6 bases each). Trimming shortened V by 5 bases and J by 7 bases, and 17 bases separated the two germline ends. CDR1 and CDR2 (germline): KGHDR, SFDVKD. The CDR3 totals 15 residues. CDR3 residues: CATSVAGGPWNEQFF. The DNA of the CDR3 is TGTGCCACCAGTGTTGCCGGGGGCCCTTGGAATGAGCAGTTCTTC.

This clonotype was observed a few times. The genes are TRBV9 and TRBJ1-1, with 8 bases lining up with TRBD1. Germline V gives CDR1 SGDLS, CDR2 YYNGEE. The junction had 0 bases not matched to a gene; V was cut back by 4 bases and J by 4 bases. The CDR3 loop spans 12 amino acids. The CDR3 DNA reads as TGTGCCAGCAGCACAGGGGGCACTGAAGCTTTCTTT. Translation gives CASSTGGTEAFF. The entire variable domain, with the rest obtained from reference TRBV9 and TRBJ1-1, is as follows: DSGVTQTPKHLITATGQRVTLRCSPRSGDLSVYWYQQSLDQGLQFLIQYYNGEERAKGNILERFSAQQFPDLHSELNLSSLELGDSALYFCASSTGGTEAFFGQGTRLTVV.

This chain uses TRBV6-1 with TRBJ1-5; 7 bases match TRBD1. With 6 bases clipped from V and 7 bases from J, the junction kept 12 bases outside the gene matches. The CDR3 length is 15 residues. The germline CDR1 and CDR2 sequences are MNHNS and SASEGT. CDR3 nucleotide sequence: TGTGCCAGCAGGGCAACACAGGGGCTAGTGCAGCCCCAGCATTTT. Amino acids: CASRATQGLVQPQHF.

This clonotype was recorded many times. This chain joins TRBV5-5 and TRBJ1-2, with 8 bases lining up with TRBD1. Germline values: CDR1 SGHKS, CDR2 YYEKEE (reference sequence). The CDR3 consists of 15 residues. The V gene end was trimmed by 4 bases and the J gene end by 2 bases; junction bases not matched to a gene: 7. This chain's CDR3 is CASSLSDRGNYGYTF. In nucleotides, the CDR3 is TGTGCCAGCAGCCTCTCCGACAGGGGAAACTATGGCTACACCTTC.

The chain uses TRBV15 and TRBJ2-7, with D tentatively TRBD1 or TRBD2 (5 bases each). The V end lost 0 bases, the J end lost 2 bases, and 8 bases lay between the germline ends. There are 14 residues in the CDR3. Germline V gives CDR1 LNHNV, CDR2 YYDKDF (reference sequence). The CDR3 nucleotides read TGTGCCACCAGCAGAGATCTGGGACCCTACGAGCAGTACTTC. Its protein is CATSRDLGPYEQYF. The full variable domain, its missing parts supplied by reference TRBV15 and TRBJ2-7, is DAMVIQNPRYQVTQFGKPVTLSCSQTLNHNVMYWYQQKSSQAPKLLFHYYDKDFNNEADTPDNFQSRRPNTSFCFLDIRSPGLGDTAMYLCATSRDLGPYEQYFGPGTRLTVT.